This TCR beta chain was captured by sequencing in a study of OX40 agonist ivuxolimab in advanced cancers. CDR3 size: 20 residues. TCRdb keeps only in-frame clones here, not all; method: immunoSEQ multiplex PCR. The table has some 100,000 clones, around nine tenths seen once; the top ten hold approximately 0.31%. Here the sequenced sample was CD4+ or CD8+ T cells sorted from blood, taken in a trial of the OX40 agonist ivuxolimab. This chain links TRBV21-1 with TRBJ2-1; TRBD2, the table's D call, lacks a check against the DNA. TRBV21-1 is marked as a pseudogene. The receptor was derived from an adult with an advanced solid tumor such as melanoma, head and neck, liver or kidney cancer. The CDR3 loop reads CASSKVRETSRSHTYNEQFF. CDR3 DNA: TGTGCCAGCAGCAAAGTACGGGAGACTAGCCGAAGTCATACCTACAATGAGCAGTTCTTC.